This TCR beta chain was identified in a study of blood T cell repertoires in COVID-19. As for the study in general: Samples taken during acute and convalescent COVID-19 were collected in the United States, Italy and Spain. PBMCs, B-cell-depleted T cells, or T cells provided the cDNA or gDNA that made up the material.

The repertoire was sequenced with immunoSEQ multiplex PCR; TCRdb's copy has only in-frame clones and lacks some. The sample records 410,000 or so clones, approximately 89% being singletons. CDR1 is MDHEN, CDR2 SYDVKM, per germline. The CDR3 length is 14 residues. Trimming took off 2 bases at V and 8 bases at J, with 14 bases between the two ends. Sequenced: peripheral blood. The chain links TRBV28 to TRBJ2-3; D is unresolved. The clonotype originates from a woman in her thirties or forties with COVID-19, enrolled during active disease. CDR3 nucleotides: TGTGCCAGCAGTTTAAAACAGCCCGCCGTTACGCAGTATTTT. As protein: CASSLKQPAVTQYF.